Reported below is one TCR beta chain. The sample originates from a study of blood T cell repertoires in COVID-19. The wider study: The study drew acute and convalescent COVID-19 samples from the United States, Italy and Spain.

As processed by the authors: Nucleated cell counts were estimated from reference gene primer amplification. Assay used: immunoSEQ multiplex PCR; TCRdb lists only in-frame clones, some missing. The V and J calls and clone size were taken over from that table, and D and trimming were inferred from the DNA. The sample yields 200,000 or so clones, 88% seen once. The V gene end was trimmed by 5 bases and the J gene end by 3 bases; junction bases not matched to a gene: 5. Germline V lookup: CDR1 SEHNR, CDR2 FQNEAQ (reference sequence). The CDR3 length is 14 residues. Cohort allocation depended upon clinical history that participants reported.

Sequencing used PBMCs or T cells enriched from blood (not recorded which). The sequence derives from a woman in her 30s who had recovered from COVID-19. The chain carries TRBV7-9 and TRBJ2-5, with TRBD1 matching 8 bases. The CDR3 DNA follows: TGTGCCAGCAGCCCAGGACAGGGCAAAGAGACCCAGTACTTC. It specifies CASSPGQGKETQYF. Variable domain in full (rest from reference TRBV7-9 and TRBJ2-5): DTGVSQNPRHKITKRGQNVTFRCDPISEHNRLYWYRQTLGQGPEFLTYFQNEAQLEKSRLLSDRFSAERPKGSFSTLEIQRTEQGDSAMYLCASSPGQGKETQYFGPGTRLLVL.